This paragraph reports one TCR beta chain. The antigen is unknown. This may come from a read error, since a much larger clone is one base off. These data originate in a study of regulatory T cells in long-lasting Graves disease. Whole-study results and caveats: Persistent disease was associated with favored TRBV28 usage and with favored use of TRBJ1-2 and TRBJ2-5.

V was shortened by 1 base and J by 7 bases, with 14 bases between the two germline ends. Germline values: CDR1 DFQATT, CDR2 SNEGSKA (reference sequence). This CDR3 has 13 residues. Time point indicated: newly diagnosed GD, antithyroid drugs for less than 3 months. The TCR library was made from RNA that had been extracted from PBMCs in TRIzol. Construction of the TCR beta libraries employed iRepertoire HTBI primers in conjunction with Arm-PCR of CDR3 regions. TCRdb processed the multiplex PCR reads anew with MiXCR; each CDR3 protein has one entry. Among around 450,000 distinct CDR3 sequences listed, about 15% were seen once. These same data were also listed under a study on T cells in Graves' hyperthyroidism and ophthalmopathy.

The sample consisted of peripheral blood mononuclear cells (PBMCs), taken at new diagnosis, from a patient treated with antithyroid drugs. The clonotype was recovered from a woman in her thirties with Graves disease. This chain uses TRBV20-1 with TRBJ2-7, with no clear D. CDR3 DNA: TGCAGTGCTAGAGCCGCAACTTACAATGAGCAGTACTTC. Translation gives CSARAATYNEQYF.